This T cell receptor beta chain derives from a study of technical replicates of blood from several donors. Germline CDR1 SGHDN, CDR2 FVKESK. V lost 8 bases and J lost 7; bases outside the gene matches: 10. The CDR3 runs 14 residues. This table comes from immunoSEQ multiplex PCR, and its TCRdb copy is limited to in-frame clones, with some not included. The sample records around 75,000 clones, 75% to 95% being singletons. This clone was observed a single time. The clonotype originates from a human donor in good health. The sequenced material came from T cells isolated from PBMCs. The V call is TRBV14, the J call TRBJ1-5; 8 bases match TRBD1. CDR3: CASCPGQGNQPQHF. CDR3 DNA: TGTGCCAGCTGCCCCGGACAGGGTAACCAGCCCCAGCATTTT.